What follows are 21 T cell receptor beta chains derived from one specimen sequenced in a study of monozygotic twins with inflammatory bowel disease. After re-calling the 5' RACE reads, TCRdb lists one entry per CDR3 protein, DNA absent. The sample holds approximately 200,000 distinct CDR3 sequences. Specimen: blood. These receptors came from a human donor with ulcerative colitis or Crohn's disease, or a healthy co-twin of an affected twin (not recorded which).

The chain recombines TRBV7-9 with TRBJ2-3; TCRdb selects TRBD2, and the lack of DNA leaves this call unchecked. This CDR3 is built from 14 residues. Per germline, CDR1 SEHNR and CDR2 FQNEAQ (reference sequence). CDR3 sequence: CASSQRTSLDTQYF.

The chain carries TRBV15 and TRBJ1-5. The CDR3 covers 14 residues. Germline V gene sequence: CDR1 LNHNV, CDR2 YYDKDF (reference sequence). CDR3 protein: CATSSEGNGQPQHF.

The chain carries TRBV29-1 and TRBJ2-3; TCRdb lists TRBD2, though no DNA is available to test this call. Germline-derived CDR1 and CDR2 are SQVTM and ANQGSEA. This CDR3 is 14 amino acids long. CDR3 residues: CSVEGGRNTDTQYF.

The chain links TRBV5-1 to TRBJ2-6. The CDR3 sequence is 14 residues long. CDR1 and CDR2 from the germline V gene are SGHRS and YFSETQ. The CDR3 is CASSLGSGANVLTF. Combining the CDR3 with reference TRBV5-1 and TRBJ2-6 gives the whole variable domain KAGVTQTPRYLIKTRGQQVTLSCSPISGHRSVSWYQQTPGQGLQFLFEYFSETQRNKGNFPGRFSGRQFSNSRSEMNVSTLELGDSALYLCASSLGSGANVLTFGAGSRLTVL.

The chain combines TRBV12-3 or TRBV12-4 with TRBJ2-3; TCRdb outputs TRBD1, but without DNA this stays unchecked. The CDR3 totals 15 residues. The CDR3 reads CASSGPEKHTDTQYF.

The V call is TRBV6-1, the J call TRBJ1-1. CDR1 and CDR2 from the germline V gene are MNHNS and SASEGT. The CDR3 is 14 residues long. The CDR3 sequence: CASSEPSWDTEAFF.

The chain employs TRBV9 and TRBJ2-7; TCRdb returns TRBD1, unconfirmable since there is no DNA. Germline V gene data show CDR1 as SGDLS and CDR2 as YYNGEE. This CDR3 has 14 residues. The CDR3 spells CASSVDRTSNEQYF.

This CDR3 reads CASRSLAGNEQFF. V is TRBV12-3 or TRBV12-4 and J is TRBJ2-1; with no DNA, the TCRdb D assignment of TRBD1 cannot be verified. The CDR3 length is 13 residues.

This chain uses TRBV5-1 with TRBJ1-1; absent DNA, TCRdb's TRBD1 call cannot be checked. Germline V lookup: CDR1 SGHRS, CDR2 YFSETQ. The length of the CDR3 is 13 residues. CDR3 amino acids: CASSQDRAHEAFF.

V gene TRBV5-4 combines with J gene TRBJ2-1. The CDR3 runs 13 residues. Per the germline V gene, CDR1 is SGHNT and CDR2 is YYREEE (reference sequence). The CDR3: CASSFLEVNEQFF.

This chain joins TRBV18 and TRBJ1-4; TCRdb proposes TRBD1, but this gene call is untestable without DNA. Germline V lookup: CDR1 KGHSH, CDR2 LQKENI. The CDR3 is 13 amino acids. This chain's CDR3 is CASTGQVPEKLFF.

The genes are TRBV7-2 and TRBJ1-4; checking the TCRdb D call of TRBD1 is not possible without DNA. The CDR3 spans 15 residues. Germline V gives CDR1 SGHTA, CDR2 FQGNSA. The chain's CDR3 is CASRRAGGSGEKLFF.

This rearrangement joins TRBV7-9 to TRBJ2-2; TCRdb designates TRBD2, a call that cannot be tested without DNA. CDR3 length: 16 amino acids. Germline CDR1 and CDR2: SEHNR and FQNEAQ (reference sequence). The CDR3 here is CASSPLSRRATGELFF.

This chain links TRBV11-2 with TRBJ2-7; there is no DNA to check the TCRdb D call of TRBD2. Germline V lookup: CDR1 SGHAT, CDR2 FQNNGV. The CDR3 sequence is 16 residues long. The chain's CDR3 is CASSLGLGTWSYEQYF. The full variable domain, its missing parts supplied by reference TRBV11-2 and TRBJ2-7, is EAGVAQSPRYKIIEKRQSVAFWCNPISGHATLYWYQQILGQGPKLLIQFQNNGVVDDSQLPKDRFSAERLKGVDSTLKIQPAKLEDSAVYLCASSLGLGTWSYEQYFGPGTRLTVT.

The rearrangement links TRBV5-1 to TRBJ1-3. The CDR3 is made up of 13 amino acids. Looked up from germline, CDR1 is SGHRS and CDR2 is YFSETQ. CDR3 protein: CASSSSGENTIYF.

V usage is TRBV6-1 and J usage is TRBJ2-7; TCRdb designates TRBD2, a call that cannot be tested without DNA. Germline CDR1 MNHNS, CDR2 SASEGT. This CDR3 has 16 amino acids. The CDR3 reads CASSPAFASGGREQYF.

The rearrangement links TRBV27 to TRBJ2-7; the TCRdb D gene call, TRBD2, has no DNA to confirm it. Germline CDR1 MNHEY, CDR2 SMNVEV (reference sequence). The CDR3 spans 15 residues. The CDR3 is CASSFRGLNAYEQYF.

This rearrangement joins TRBV11-2 to TRBJ2-5; as DNA is missing, the TRBD2 call by TCRdb cannot be tested. The CDR3 consists of 18 residues. Germline lookup yields CDR1 SGHAT and CDR2 FQNNGV. CDR3 sequence reads: CASSSRLAGVLLQETQYF.

The V and J genes are TRBV5-1 and TRBJ2-3; no DNA is available, so the TRBD2 call from TCRdb remains unchecked. The CDR3 consists of 16 residues. Germline V CDR1 and CDR2: SGHRS, YFSETQ. CDR3 amino acids: CASSLGAGSGTDTQYF.

The CDR3 loop is CAISESTHEAFF. The rearrangement links TRBV10-3 to TRBJ1-1. The CDR3 has 12 residues. Germline values: CDR1 ENHRY, CDR2 SYGVKD.

The CDR3 here is CASSLALVDEQFF. The J gene is TRBJ2-1, the V gene TRBV7-9. CDR1 is SEHNR and CDR2 is FQNEAQ in the germline V gene (reference sequence). The CDR3 extends over 13 amino acids.